The 8 T cell receptor beta chains listed next were all sequenced from one sample in a study of blood T cell repertoires in COVID-19. Sequencing used immunoSEQ multiplex PCR; TCRdb keeps in-frame clones, though not all of them. The sample holds approximately 240,000 clones, 84% seen once. Sequenced input: peripheral blood. Source of these receptors: a woman aged 40 to 50 who had recovered from COVID-19.

This sequence joins TRBV7-6 and TRBJ2-2, with TRBD2 matching over 7 bases. This CDR3 is built from 17 residues. V shed 2 bases and J 1 base; nucleotides not matched to a gene: 7. CDR1 is SGHVS and CDR2 is FNYEAQ in the germline V gene. Here the CDR3 reads CASSLNYPGGNTGELFF. The CDR3 nucleotides read TGTGCCAGCAGCTTAAACTACCCGGGGGGGAACACCGGGGAGCTGTTTTTT. Complete variable domain (other parts from reference TRBV7-6 and TRBJ2-2): GAGVSQSPRYKVTKRGQDVALRCDPISGHVSLYWYRQALGQGPEFLTYFNYEAQQDKSGLPNDRFSAERPEGSISTLTIQRTEQRDSAMYRCASSLNYPGGNTGELFFGEGSRLTVL.

The rearrangement joins TRBV5-1 to TRBJ1-1; 8 bases are a match to TRBD1. This CDR3 spans 13 amino acids. V was pared by 0 bases and J by 5 bases, with 0 bases of the junction left unmatched. Germline V gene sequence: CDR1 SGHRS, CDR2 YFSETQ. CDR3 sequence (DNA): TGCGCCAGCAGCTTGGGGACAGGGACTGAAGCTTTCTTT. This translates into CASSLGTGTEAFF.

The chain combines TRBV7-2 with TRBJ1-1; D not resolved. The V gene lost 5 bases and the J gene lost 0 bases, with 7 bases spanning the gap. The CDR3 contains 13 residues. Germline V lookup: CDR1 SGHTA, CDR2 FQGNSA. The CDR3 DNA reads as TGTGCCAGCAGCCAATACATGAACACTGAAGCTTTCTTT. This sequence encodes CASSQYMNTEAFF.

The V gene is TRBV2, the J gene TRBJ1-4, with 8 bases fitting TRBD1. Trimming cost V 8 bases and J 8 bases; bases outside gene matches: 13. The CDR3 extends over 15 amino acids. CDR1 is SNHLY and CDR2 is FYNNEI in the germline V gene. In DNA form, the CDR3 reads TGTGCCAGCGGAAACACCAGGGGGCTGGGGGAAAAACTGTTTTTT. It yields the protein CASGNTRGLGEKLFF.

The gene calls are TRBV5-1 and TRBJ1-3, with a possible D match to TRBD1 (5 bases). Trimming stripped 4 bases from V and 0 bases from J, with 8 bases between. Germline V gives CDR1 SGHRS, CDR2 YFSETQ. This CDR3 comprises 14 residues. CDR3 protein: CASSETVSGNTIYF. For the CDR3, the DNA is TGCGCCAGCAGCGAGACAGTCTCTGGAAACACCATATATTTT.

This clone was detected once. The V gene is TRBV15, the J gene TRBJ2-7; 10 bases are a match to TRBD2. Per the germline V gene, CDR1 is LNHNV and CDR2 is YYDKDF (reference sequence). The CDR3 is 19 residues long. V gave up 0 bases and J gave up 3 bases; unmatched junction bases: 14. CDR3 nucleotides: TGTGCCACCAGCAGAGATCCGGTAGCGGGGGGCGTGGGATTCTACGAGCAGTACTTC. Protein product: CATSRDPVAGGVGFYEQYF.

Details on this clone: Other DNA variants within this sample encode the same CDR3. J is TRBJ1-2 and V is TRBV7-2; D is unclear. Germline CDR1 and CDR2: SGHTA and FQGNSA. V lost 1 base to trimming and J lost 2 bases, with 8 bases between them. The CDR3 extends over 14 amino acids. The CDR3 protein is CASSLVAGNYGYTF. CDR3 nucleotides: TGTGCCAGCAGCTTAGTGGCAGGAAACTATGGCTACACCTTC.

The rearrangement links TRBV9 to TRBJ2-7, with a possible D match to TRBD1 (6 bases). The V end was cut by 2 bases, the J end by 2 bases, with 11 bases between. This CDR3 comprises 14 residues. The germline V gene has CDR1 SGDLS and CDR2 YYNGEE. The CDR3 protein is CASSVGQPPYEQYF. As DNA, the CDR3 is TGTGCCAGCAGCGTCGGACAGCCTCCCTACGAGCAGTACTTC.